One sample yielded the 32 T cell receptor beta chains listed below, sequenced in a study of T cells in tuberculosis. Only in-frame clones appear in the TCRdb table, and some are missing; sequencing was by immunoSEQ multiplex PCR. The sample has 20,000 to 25,000 clones, around 97% seen once. The sample taken for sequencing was PBMCs. The receptors derive from a donor between 10 and 35 years old with latent tuberculosis or without tuberculosis infection.

The J gene is TRBJ1-3, the V gene TRBV6-1; 8 bases map to TRBD1. The ends lost 6 bases at V and 0 bases at J; junction bases unmatched: 4. Germline CDR1 MNHNS, CDR2 SASEGT. The CDR3 spans 15 residues. In DNA form, the CDR3 reads TGTGCCAGCAGCTTCGGACAGGGCTCTGGAAACACCATATATTTT. Translation gives CASSFGQGSGNTIYF.

The chain recombines TRBV11-2 with TRBJ2-3; 7 bases agree with TRBD1. The CDR3 sequence is 14 residues long. CDR1 SGHAT and CDR2 FQNNGV come from the germline V gene. The V gene end was trimmed by 5 bases and the J gene end by 2 bases; junction bases not matched to a gene: 4. Written as DNA, the CDR3 is TGTGCCAGCAGCCTGGGGACAGTCACAGATACGCAGTATTTT. This translates into CASSLGTVTDTQYF.

The chain links TRBV27 to TRBJ1-3; D ambiguous. The CDR3 loop spans 15 amino acids. Trimming took off 5 bases at V and 7 bases at J, with 18 bases between the two ends. Germline CDR1 MNHEY, CDR2 SMNVEV (reference sequence). The CDR3 sequence is CASSLGGSAPNTIYF. DNA of the CDR3: TGTGCCAGCAGTCTAGGTGGGAGCGCCCCCAACACCATATATTTT.

The chain employs TRBV15 and TRBJ1-2, with D hard to call. V was cut by 1 base and J by 2 bases, with 11 bases left in between. This CDR3 spans 15 amino acids. Germline V gene sequence: CDR1 LNHNV, CDR2 YYDKDF (reference sequence). The CDR3 reads CATSRGRPGNYGYTF. CDR3 DNA: TGTGCCACCAGCAGAGGACGGCCCGGGAACTATGGCTACACCTTC.

This rearrangement joins TRBV7-2 to TRBJ2-7; D possibly corresponds to TRBD1 (6 bases). V was cut by 0 bases and J by 7 bases, with 13 bases left in between. Germline CDR1 reads SGHTA; CDR2 reads FQGNSA. This CDR3 has 14 amino acids. The CDR3 loop is CASSLAPQGWEQYF. For the CDR3, the DNA is TGTGCCAGCAGCTTAGCCCCACAGGGTTGGGAGCAGTACTTC. The whole variable domain, remainder taken from reference TRBV7-2 and TRBJ2-7, is GAGVSQSPSNKVTEKGKDVELRCDPISGHTALYWYRQSLGQGLEFLIYFQGNSAPDKSGLPSDRFSAERTGGSVSTLTIQRTQQEDSAVYLCASSLAPQGWEQYFGPGTRLTVT.

This chain uses TRBV13 with TRBJ2-1; possible D gene TRBD1, 6 bases. This CDR3 is 13 amino acids long. The V end was cut by 5 bases, the J end by 8 bases, with 13 bases between. Germline V gene sequence: CDR1 PRHDT, CDR2 FYEKMQ (reference sequence). The DNA of the CDR3 is TGTGCCAGCAGCCCCCTGGACAGAGATGAGCAGTTCTTC. This encodes CASSPLDRDEQFF.

The chain employs TRBV7-2 and TRBJ2-1; 8 nucleotides align to TRBD2. Germline values: CDR1 SGHTA, CDR2 FQGNSA. V was pared by 5 bases and J by 2 bases, with 17 bases of the junction left unmatched. The CDR3 has 19 residues. In DNA, the CDR3 is TGTGCCAGCAGCATTATAGGGTCTGGGACTAGTATAACCTACAATGAGCAGTTCTTC. Translation gives CASSIIGSGTSITYNEQFF.

CDR3 nucleotide sequence: TGCAGCGTCGGTGGCAGCGGGGGGCGGACAGATACGCAGTATTTT. Amino acids: CSVGGSGGRTDTQYF. The genes are TRBV29-1 and TRBJ2-3, with 9 bases identical to TRBD2. The germline gives CDR1 SQVTM, CDR2 ANQGSEA. V lost 6 bases, J lost 3 bases, and 10 bases stayed unmatched. The CDR3 totals 15 residues.

V is TRBV7-2 and J is TRBJ2-5, with D perhaps matching TRBD2 (6 bases). Germline CDR1 SGHTA, CDR2 FQGNSA. V lost 3 bases to trimming and J lost 4 bases, with 9 bases between them. This CDR3 has 13 amino acids. The CDR3 DNA sequence: TGTGCCAGCAGCTTTTGGCGGGGAGAGACCCAGTACTTC. Translation: CASSFWRGETQYF.

This chain uses TRBV10-2 with TRBJ1-2, with no clear D. The CDR3 loop spans 13 amino acids. In germline, CDR1 is WSHSY, CDR2 SAAADI. Trimming took 7 bases from V and 4 from J, leaving 13 bases between them. CDR3 loop: CASTQSGLYGYTF. The CDR3 DNA reads TGCGCCAGCACTCAGTCGGGCCTCTATGGCTACACCTTC.

This chain links TRBV18 with TRBJ1-1; TRBD1 agrees at 7 bases. The CDR3 is 20 residues long. Germline values: CDR1 KGHSH, CDR2 LQKENI. With V trimmed by 2 bases and J by 4 bases, 22 bases remained unmatched. CDR3 protein: CASSPKEEGGAVLLATEAFF. CDR3 DNA: TGTGCCAGCTCACCAAAGGAGGAAGGGGGCGCAGTCCTGTTGGCCACTGAAGCTTTCTTT.

The rearrangement links TRBV2 to TRBJ2-7; the match to TRBD1 covers 9 bases. Germline CDR1 SNHLY, CDR2 FYNNEI. This CDR3 spans 15 amino acids. The trim removed 5 bases at V and 0 bases at J, leaving 5 bases unmatched. The chain's CDR3 is CASSPWDRVSYEQYF. As DNA, the CDR3 is TGTGCCAGCAGTCCTTGGGACAGGGTCTCCTACGAGCAGTACTTC.

The chain links TRBV7-9 to TRBJ2-7; D might be TRBD2 (5 bases). V shed 0 bases and J shed 4 bases, with 13 bases lying between them. This CDR3 is built from 15 residues. Germline V gene lookup returns CDR1 SEHNR and CDR2 FQNEAQ (reference sequence). Here the CDR3 reads CASSLAASPWYEQYF. DNA of the CDR3: TGTGCCAGCAGCTTAGCGGCTAGCCCCTGGTACGAGCAGTACTTC.

This clone occurred once. This chain connects TRBV27 to TRBJ2-3; a weak D match, TRBD2 (5 bases). Trimming stripped 3 bases from V and 10 bases from J, with 11 bases between. The germline CDR1 and CDR2 sequences are MNHEY and SMNVEV (reference sequence). This CDR3 comprises 12 residues. The CDR3 protein is CASSLVGAAQYF. The CDR3 nucleotides read TGTGCCAGCAGTTTGGTGGGAGCTGCGCAGTATTTT.

The chain links TRBV5-1 to TRBJ2-3; possibly TRBD2 for D (5 bases). CDR3 length: 14 amino acids. Trimming took 3 bases from V and 0 from J, leaving 8 bases between them. Germline-derived CDR1 and CDR2 are SGHRS and YFSETQ. Here the CDR3 reads CASSWRTSTDTQYF. The CDR3 nucleotides are TGCGCCAGCAGCTGGAGGACTAGCACAGATACGCAGTATTTT.

This chain connects TRBV10-3 to TRBJ2-1; D is possibly TRBD2 (5 bases). Germline values: CDR1 ENHRY, CDR2 SYGVKD. The CDR3 is made up of 14 amino acids. Trimming took off 7 bases at V and 7 bases at J, with 17 bases between the two ends. The CDR3 DNA sequence: TGTGCCATCAAGAACGCGGGTCCGGGTAATGAGCAGTTCTTC. As protein: CAIKNAGPGNEQFF.

The rearrangement links TRBV5-1 to TRBJ2-1; D gene uncertain. CDR3 length equals 13 residues. Trimming cost V 0 bases and J 6 bases, with 7 bases left between them. Looked up from germline, CDR1 is SGHRS and CDR2 is YFSETQ. The CDR3 nucleotides are TGCGCCAGCAGCTTGGGACTGACCAATGAGCAGTTCTTC. Encoded protein: CASSLGLTNEQFF.

This clone was seen just once. The genes are TRBV2 and TRBJ2-7; no reliable D call. The germline CDR1 and CDR2 sequences are SNHLY and FYNNEI. Trimming left V 2 bases short and J 2 bases short, with 10 bases between. This CDR3 has 14 amino acids. CDR3 nucleotides: TGTGCCAGCAGTGAATTGCCGGGTCCCTACGAGCAGTACTTC. This translates into CASSELPGPYEQYF.

The rearrangement links TRBV19 to TRBJ1-1; no definite D call. The CDR3 runs 15 residues. Trimming stripped 0 bases from V and 4 bases from J, with 12 bases between. Germline CDR1 LNHDA, CDR2 SQIVND (reference sequence). The CDR3 region has the DNA TGTGCCAGTAGTATAGATCAGAGAGGGTCCACTGAAGCTTTCTTT. It yields the protein CASSIDQRGSTEAFF.

The chain joins TRBV5-6 to TRBJ2-1; maybe TRBD1 (6 bases). Germline CDR1 SGHDT, CDR2 YYEEEE. The V gene lost 2 bases and the J gene lost 8 bases, with 17 bases spanning the gap. This CDR3 has 15 amino acids. The CDR3 nucleotides are TGTGCCAGCAGCTTCCGAGGGGGAGCCGGGGATGAGCAGTTCTTC. Translating gives CASSFRGGAGDEQFF.

The chain is built from TRBV7-3 and TRBJ2-1; D gene ambiguous. Per germline, CDR1 SGHTA and CDR2 FQGTGA. The length of the CDR3 is 14 residues. V was pared by 1 base and J by 0 bases, with 4 bases between. CDR3 region: CASSLSSSYNEQFF. CDR3 DNA: TGTGCCAGCAGCTTAAGTAGCTCCTACAATGAGCAGTTCTTC. Variable domain in full (rest from reference TRBV7-3 and TRBJ2-1): GAGVSQTPSNKVTEKGKYVELRCDPISGHTALYWYRQSLGQGPEFLIYFQGTGAADDSGLPNDRFFAVRPEGSVSTLKIQRTERGDSAVYLCASSLSSSYNEQFFGPGTRLTVL.

This sequence joins TRBV7-2 and TRBJ2-2, with TRBD2 matching 8 bases. Trimming at V came to 5 bases and at J to 7 bases, leaving 9 bases not matched to a gene. The CDR3 is 15 amino acids. Germline values: CDR1 SGHTA, CDR2 FQGNSA. DNA for the CDR3: TGTGCCAGCAGCCCGACGGGGGGGCTGGTCGGGGAGCTGTTTTTT. It codes for CASSPTGGLVGELFF.

This chain uses TRBV5-1 with TRBJ2-7; tentatively, D is TRBD2 (5 bases). The CDR3 loop spans 16 amino acids. Germline values: CDR1 SGHRS, CDR2 YFSETQ. Trimming cost V 4 bases and J 2 bases, with 19 bases left between them. This CDR3 reads CASSHTFSEGPYEQYF. The CDR3, as DNA: TGCGCCAGCAGCCACACCTTTTCCGAGGGCCCCTACGAGCAGTACTTC.

The chain uses TRBV5-1 and TRBJ1-1; 9 bases are a match to TRBD1. There are 15 residues in the CDR3. Germline loops: CDR1 SGHRS, CDR2 YFSETQ. V gave up 5 bases and J gave up 4 bases; unmatched junction bases: 9. The CDR3 loop reads CASRQTGGGVTEAFF. The CDR3, as DNA: TGCGCCAGCAGACAAACAGGGGGCGGCGTCACTGAAGCTTTCTTT.

The chain combines TRBV25-1 with TRBJ2-7; no clear D gene. Trimming stripped 2 bases from V and 0 bases from J, with 11 bases between. In germline, CDR1 is MGHDK, CDR2 SYGVNS. The CDR3 contains 15 residues. CDR3 residues: CASSEGLLSSYEQYF. The CDR3 nucleotides read TGTGCCAGCAGTGAAGGGCTGTTGAGCTCCTACGAGCAGTACTTC.

This sequence joins TRBV7-2 and TRBJ1-2; a possible D gene is TRBD1 (5 bases). The germline V and J ends were trimmed by 7 bases and 1 base, with 19 bases remaining between them. Germline V gives CDR1 SGHTA, CDR2 FQGNSA. This CDR3 comprises 16 residues. The CDR3 protein is CASNAGTLTINYGYTF. DNA for the CDR3: TGTGCCAGCAACGCCGGGACTCTTACAATTAACTATGGCTACACCTTC.

This clone appeared once. The V call is TRBV2, the J call TRBJ2-7, with D perhaps TRBD1 (5 bases). Trimming shortened V by 7 bases and J by 7 bases, and 11 bases separated the two germline ends. Germline V gene data show CDR1 as SNHLY and CDR2 as FYNNEI. The CDR3 is 11 amino acids. The CDR3 sequence is CASKQGTEQYF. The CDR3 coding sequence is TGTGCCAGCAAGCAGGGAACAGAGCAGTACTTC. The entire variable domain, with the rest obtained from reference TRBV2 and TRBJ2-7, is as follows: EPEVTQTPSHQVTQMGQEVILRCVPISNHLYFYWYRQILGQKVEFLVSFYNNEISEKSEIFDDQFSVERPDGSNFTLKIRSTKLEDSAMYFCASKQGTEQYFGPGTRLTVT.

The chain combines TRBV10-1 with TRBJ2-1; 8 nucleotides line up with TRBD1. After removal of 3 bases from V and 7 bases from J, the junction contained 11 bases not matched to a gene. CDR1 WNHNN and CDR2 SYGVQD come from the germline V gene (reference sequence). The CDR3 totals 16 residues. This CDR3 reads CASSDPSKQGVNEQFF. Here the CDR3 DNA reads TGCGCCAGCAGTGATCCAAGTAAACAGGGGGTGAATGAGCAGTTCTTC.

This clone came up once. The J gene is TRBJ2-3, the V gene TRBV10-2; 9 nucleotides align to TRBD2. There are 16 residues in the CDR3. V shed 5 bases, J shed 1 base, and the junction held 7 bases outside the gene matches. CDR1 and CDR2 (germline): WSHSY, SAAADI. CDR3 in DNA: TGCGCCAGCAGTACCCTAGCGGGATTGGGCACAGATACGCAGTATTTT. This translates into CASSTLAGLGTDTQYF.

This chain connects TRBV6-5 to TRBJ1-2; 8 bases line up with TRBD1. Losses at the gene ends were 4 bases for V and 9 bases for J; bases not matched to a gene: 7. CDR1 is MNHEY and CDR2 is SVGAGI in the germline V gene. This CDR3 spans 13 amino acids. The CDR3 reads CASSSPTGVRYTF. DNA for the CDR3: TGTGCCAGCAGTTCCCCGACAGGGGTCCGCTACACCTTC.

This chain connects TRBV10-3 to TRBJ1-1; 7 bases align to TRBD1. V lost 6 bases to trimming and J lost 0 bases; unmatched junction nucleotides: 1. Germline V CDR1 and CDR2: ENHRY, SYGVKD. This CDR3 is 13 amino acids long. Here the CDR3 DNA reads TGTGCCATCAGGACAGGGATGAACACTGAAGCTTTCTTT. This sequence encodes CAIRTGMNTEAFF.

The J gene is TRBJ2-7, the V gene TRBV6-1; 8 bases fit TRBD1. The CDR3 covers 15 residues. The V segment lost 3 bases and the J segment 4 bases; nucleotides outside the gene matches: 8. Per germline, CDR1 MNHNS and CDR2 SASEGT. The CDR3 DNA sequence: TGTGCCAGCAGTGACCGGGACAGGTTGCCGTACGAGCAGTACTTC. It yields the protein CASSDRDRLPYEQYF.